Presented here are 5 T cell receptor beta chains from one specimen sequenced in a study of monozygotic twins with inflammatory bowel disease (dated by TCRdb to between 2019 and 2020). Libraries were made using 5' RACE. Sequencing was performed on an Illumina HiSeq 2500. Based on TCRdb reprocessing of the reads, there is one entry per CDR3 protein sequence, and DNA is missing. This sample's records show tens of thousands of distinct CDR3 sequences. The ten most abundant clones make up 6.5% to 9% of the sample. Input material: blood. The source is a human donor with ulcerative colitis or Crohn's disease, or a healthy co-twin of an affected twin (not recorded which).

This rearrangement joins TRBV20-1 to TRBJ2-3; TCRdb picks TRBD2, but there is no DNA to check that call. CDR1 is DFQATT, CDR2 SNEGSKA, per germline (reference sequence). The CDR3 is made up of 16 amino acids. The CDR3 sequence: CSASSTSGDNTDTQYF.

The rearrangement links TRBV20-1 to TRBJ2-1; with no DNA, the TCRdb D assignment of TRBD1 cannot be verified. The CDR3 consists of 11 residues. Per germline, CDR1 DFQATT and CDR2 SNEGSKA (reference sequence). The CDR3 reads CSAVGANEQFF.

The CDR3 loop is CASSQGIWGTDTQYF. This chain links TRBV3-1 with TRBJ2-3. CDR1 is LGHDT, CDR2 YNNKEL, per germline (reference sequence). The CDR3 is made up of 15 amino acids.

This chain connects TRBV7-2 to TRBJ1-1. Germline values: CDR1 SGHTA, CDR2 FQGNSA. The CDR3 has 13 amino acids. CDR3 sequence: CASTSYLNTEAFF.

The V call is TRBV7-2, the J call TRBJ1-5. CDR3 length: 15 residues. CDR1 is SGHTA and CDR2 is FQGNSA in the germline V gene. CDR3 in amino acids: CASSLYASNNQPQHF.